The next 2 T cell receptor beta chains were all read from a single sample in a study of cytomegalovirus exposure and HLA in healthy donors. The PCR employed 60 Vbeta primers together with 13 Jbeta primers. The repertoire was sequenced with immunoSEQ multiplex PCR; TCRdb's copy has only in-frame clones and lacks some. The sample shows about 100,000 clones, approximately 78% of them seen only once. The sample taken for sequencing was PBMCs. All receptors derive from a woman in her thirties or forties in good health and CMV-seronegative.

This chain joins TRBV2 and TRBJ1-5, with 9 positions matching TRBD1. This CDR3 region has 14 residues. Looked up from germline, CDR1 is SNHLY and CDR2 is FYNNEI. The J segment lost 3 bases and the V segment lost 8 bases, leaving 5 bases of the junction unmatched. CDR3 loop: CASQGDRVNQPQHF. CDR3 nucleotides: TGTGCCAGCCAAGGGGACAGGGTCAATCAGCCCCAGCATTTT. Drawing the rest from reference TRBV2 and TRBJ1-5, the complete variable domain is EPEVTQTPSHQVTQMGQEVILRCVPISNHLYFYWYRQILGQKVEFLVSFYNNEISEKSEIFDDQFSVERPDGSNFTLKIRSTKLEDSAMYFCASQGDRVNQPQHFGDGTRLSIL.

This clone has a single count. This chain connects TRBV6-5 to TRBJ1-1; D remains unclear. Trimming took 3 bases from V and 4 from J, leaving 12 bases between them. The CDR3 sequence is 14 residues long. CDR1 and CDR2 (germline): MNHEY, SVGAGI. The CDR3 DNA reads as TGTGCCAGCAGTTATTCCCGGCAGGTCACTGAAGCTTTCTTT. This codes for CASSYSRQVTEAFF.